Following are 10 T cell receptor beta chains from one sample sequenced in a study of CD8 T cells in Susac syndrome. The RNA, roughly 0.45 to 1 ug, was put through reverse transcription using random hexamers. Each CDR3 protein gets one entry after TCRdb re-called the immunoSEQ multiplex PCR reads with MiXCR. The data hold around 130,000 distinct CDR3 sequences, with around 94% observed a single time. The specimen sequenced was CD4+ T cells from PBMCs. Receptor source: a human donor with multiple sclerosis.

The chain couples TRBV29-1 to TRBJ2-7, with 9 nucleotides matching TRBD1. CDR1 is SQVTM and CDR2 is ANQGSEA in the germline V gene. The CDR3 loop spans 13 amino acids. After removal of 0 bases from V and 7 bases from J, the junction contained 4 bases not matched to a gene. The CDR3 loop is CSVEEQGATEQYF. CDR3 nucleotide sequence: TGCAGCGTTGAAGAACAGGGGGCGACGGAGCAGTACTTC.

V gene TRBV19 combines with J gene TRBJ1-5; TRBD1 might be the D (5 bases). This CDR3 has 15 residues. Per the germline V gene, CDR1 is LNHDA and CDR2 is SQIVND (reference sequence). V was clipped by 3 bases and J by 1 base, with 10 bases between them. The CDR3 sequence is CASSIGAGSNQPQHF. CDR3 nucleotide sequence: TGTGCCAGTAGTATTGGAGCAGGGAGCAATCAGCCCCAGCATTTT.

This chain links TRBV2 with TRBJ1-1; D is undetermined. CDR1 and CDR2 from the germline V gene are SNHLY and FYNNEI. V gave up 1 base and J gave up 0 bases, with 9 bases separating them. The CDR3 is 15 residues long. This chain's CDR3 is CASSEGNALNTEAFF. The CDR3 DNA sequence: TGTGCCAGCAGTGAAGGGAATGCCCTGAACACTGAAGCTTTCTTT.

V is TRBV4-3 and J is TRBJ1-3, with 10 bases identical to TRBD1. Germline CDR1 reads LGHNA; CDR2 reads YSLEER. CDR3 length: 15 amino acids. The V and J ends lost 0 bases and 8 bases, in that order; junction bases with no gene match: 4. The CDR3 coding sequence is TGCGCCAGCAGCCAAGATAGGACAGGGGGAGACACCATATATTTT. It encodes CASSQDRTGGDTIYF.

The rearrangement links TRBV7-2 to TRBJ2-4; 7 bases are a match to TRBD2. CDR1 and CDR2 (germline): SGHTA, FQGNSA. The CDR3 sequence is 16 residues long. Trimming at V came to 0 bases and at J to 3 bases, leaving 5 bases not matched to a gene. CDR3 nucleotides: TGTGCCAGCAGCTTAGCGGGAGGGACTCTCAAAAACATTCAGTACTTC. Its translation is CASSLAGGTLKNIQYF.

The chain employs TRBV30 and TRBJ1-1, with D perhaps matching TRBD1 (5 bases). CDR3 length: 12 residues. Germline V gene sequence: CDR1 GTSNPN, CDR2 SVGIG (reference sequence). Deletions cut 5 bases from V and 6 bases from J, with 13 bases between. CDR3 sequence (DNA): TGTGCCTGGGGTAAGACAGACCCTGAAGCTTTCTTT. Translation gives CAWGKTDPEAFF.

This chain joins TRBV4-1 and TRBJ2-5; D gene ambiguous. V was cut by 5 bases and J by 1 base, with 11 bases left in between. Germline values: CDR1 MGHRA, CDR2 YSYEKL. The CDR3 is made up of 14 amino acids. The CDR3 reads CASSDGILQETQYF. The CDR3 DNA is TGCGCCAGCAGCGATGGGATCCTCCAAGAGACCCAGTACTTC.

The V gene is TRBV9, the J gene TRBJ1-5; D remains unclear. This CDR3 region has 14 residues. V dropped 0 bases and J dropped 4 bases, with 8 bases sitting between them. CDR1 is SGDLS, CDR2 YYNGEE, per germline. The DNA for the CDR3 is TGTGCCAGCAGCGTAGGAGAAACAAATCAGCCCCAGCATTTT. It translates to CASSVGETNQPQHF.

V and J are TRBV29-1 and TRBJ1-1; the match to TRBD1 covers 10 bases. CDR1 and CDR2 (germline): SQVTM, ANQGSEA. The CDR3 loop spans 13 amino acids. The V segment lost 6 bases and the J segment 4 bases; nucleotides outside the gene matches: 5. The CDR3 DNA follows: TGCAGCGTGGGGGACAGGGGATCCACTGAAGCTTTCTTT. Its protein product is CSVGDRGSTEAFF.

The V call is TRBV19, the J call TRBJ2-5; D may be TRBD2 (5 bases). Trimming stripped 2 bases from V and 0 bases from J, with 13 bases between. CDR1 is LNHDA, CDR2 SQIVND, per germline (reference sequence). The CDR3 loop spans 16 amino acids. The CDR3 loop reads CASSIRRGWYQETQYF. The CDR3 coding sequence is TGTGCCAGTAGTATAAGACGGGGATGGTACCAAGAGACCCAGTACTTC.